The TCR beta chain described here comes from a study of blood T cell repertoires in COVID-19 (dated by TCRdb to between 2020 and 2021). Broadly, across the study: Samples from collaborators originated in the United States, Italy and Spain and spanned both the acute and convalescent phases of COVID-19. The prospective study material was composed of cDNA or gDNA derived from T cells, B-cell-depleted T cells, or PBMCs. The dataset comprised deeply sampled blood TCRbeta repertoires from subjects exposed to, actively infected with, or recovered from COVID-19. A freely available public database, intended as a resource for researchers studying the immune response to SARS-CoV-2, is where the repertoires were released. Samples came from the ongoing ImmuneRACE study (first 160 participants) plus 1,254 subjects from 6 global collaborators. Sample metadata almost always included a de-identified subject ID, COVID-19 status, age in years and sex. HLA class I and class II types, where available, came from metadata supplied by the sample provider rather than from assay-based typing.

Each collaborating institution followed its own protocols to collect whole blood in K2EDTA tubes. For TCRbeta analysis, collaborators shipped samples as frozen whole blood, isolated PBMCs, or DNA extracted from either of those sample types. TCRbeta CDR3 regions were amplified from genomic DNA by means of the immunoSEQ Assay, a bias-controlled multiplex PCR. On the study's bioinformatics: The number of nucleated cells in each sample was estimated from the amplification of reference gene primers within the assay. Sequence reads were collapsed and filtered to measure the absolute abundance of every unique TCRbeta CDR3 rearrangement. For each sample, productive Simpson clonality was calculated as the square root of Simpson's diversity index across productive rearrangements. Drawn from immuneACCESS, this table holds only the in-frame rearrangements with V and J called that TCRdb kept. Clones are partly lost; checked studies trace under half to an unresolved V gene and leave the rest unexplained. The V and J calls and clone size are taken from that table; D and trimming were inferred from the DNA. The sample table holds roughly 140,000 clones, of which 65% to 85% were seen once. Of the sample, about 5% is held by the ten largest clones.

The study at large found these results: Clinical and demographic metadata were provided uncurated, with the amount varying by source and participant.

The trim is 3 bases for V and 1 base for J, with a gap of 12 bases between the germline ends. The germline V gene gives CDR1 as MDHEN and CDR2 as SYDVKM. The CDR3 numbers 15 residues from cysteine through phenylalanine. Solely the CDR3 DNA is kept, with 45 bases framed from the first base. A remark on this clone: There is no known antigen for this receptor. The record has no base qualities; no much larger clone is one base away.

This sequence originates from a woman in her 50s with acute or convalescent COVID-19. The material sequenced was peripheral blood. This receptor chain uses TRBV28 and TRBJ1-1; no D segment can be confidently identified. The CDR3 region has the sequence CASSFAGSGNTEAFF. The bases are TGTGCCAGCAGTTTTGCGGGGTCAGGGAACACTGAAGCTTTCTTT.